The following is a T cell receptor beta chain sequence with its context. Its antigen specificity is not known. No base qualities exist here, and no much larger clone lies one base off it. The record originates from a study of beta chain features in type 1 diabetes (dated 2018 in TCRdb). For the wider study: Mean age, gender distribution, total cell number and subset yield were not different between patients and healthy donors. Across all samples, about 110 million sorted cells were examined, and cell number per subset correlated strongly with RNA yield. In the study, TCRB repertoires of sorted circulating CD4+ T cell subsets from recently diagnosed type 1 diabetes patients were compared with those of matched healthy donors. Regulatory and stem cell-like memory subsets were isolated from only 8 patients and 8 healthy donors, whereas naive and central memory subsets came from all 30 or so donors. General conclusions and limits of the study: A moderate but significant shortening of TCRB CDR3 length was observed in type 1 diabetes patients in all four CD4+ subsets. At VDJ recombination sites, type 1 diabetes patients had fewer insertions and more deleted nucleotides, which implies abnormalities in thymic rearrangement. Naive, central memory and regulatory TCRB repertoires appeared more similar among patients than among healthy donors. Shorter templates might be favored by PCR, yet because patient and control samples were amplified and corrected together, any such skew would affect both groups equally. Only small numbers of individuals were included in the HLA sub-analyses, which left unresolved whether HLA type had any influence on TCRB rearrangement. Because cDNA was sequenced instead of genomic DNA, activated cells with high expression could be over-represented, although the groups did not differ in activation or CD3 levels.

The entire isolated RNA was reverse transcribed using the High Capacity cDNA Reverse Transcription Kit, and thus expressed TCRB transcripts were sequenced. Naive, central memory and regulatory T cell samples underwent deep immunoSEQ sequencing, averaging around 3.9 million total reads per sample. Sorted cells were lysed in RLT buffer and RNA was extracted with DNase-treated RNeasy Micro or Mini kits, depending on cell number. Each cell subset was processed on its own to prevent cross-contamination, while patient and healthy donor samples were processed together. Using the immunoSEQ multiplex PCR, TCRB sequences were amplified from cDNA into 87-bp fragments spanning the CDR3 region. Amplicons were sequenced on the Illumina HiSeq platform. Processing in the source paper ran as follows. PCR bias was corrected computationally using synthetic template baselines, and reads within Hamming distance 2 were collapsed, with unmergeable singletons discarded. By aligning reads against IMGT, V, D and J genes, CDR3 length, and insertions or deletions at six rearrangement sites were assigned. Clonotype counts were normalized to sorted cell number within each subset before computing true diversity and Gini coefficients with the tcR R package. The overlap coefficient, calculated on TCRB nucleotide sequences, was used to measure repertoire sharing. Sourced from immuneACCESS, this table was stored by TCRdb with only in-frame sequences that have V and J called. A share of the clones is absent; for the studies checked, an unresolved V gene accounts for under half, and the remainder has no known explanation. That table supplies the V and J calls and clone size; D and trimming were determined from the DNA. The sample yields over 300,000 clones; around 9.7% were counted once. About 1% of the sample belongs to the ten largest clones.

From each donor, a single peripheral blood sample of about 100 mL on average was drawn into heparinised tubes. A BD FACSAria II was used to sort naive, central memory, regulatory and stem cell-like memory CD4+ T cells with a panel that included CD45RO, CCR7, CD25, CD127, CD95 and CD27. Purity was above 98% for every sorted population. Right away, PBMCs were isolated by Lymphoprep density gradient centrifugation and were stained directly, with no culture step. To minimize batch effects, samples were stained and sorted in pairs, one healthy donor with one patient per experiment. The CDR3 goes from the cysteine to the phenylalanine over 14 residues. Just CDR3 DNA is preserved here, 42 bases in frame from base 1. CDR1 ENHRY and CDR2 SYGVKD are derived from the germline V gene. V trim: 10 bases; J trim: 8 bases; unmatched bases: 16.

Source material: central memory CD4+ T cells from blood. This TCR came from a man aged 25 to 40 with type 1 diabetes. The sequence is built from TRBV10-3 and TRBJ1-2, with 7 bases aligning to TRBD1. The DNA sequence is given as TGTGCCAGGCAGGGGGATGGGGGAAAGAGCGGCTACACCTTC. This sequence encodes CARQGDGGKSGYTF.